These T cell receptor beta chains were read from a single sample in a study of T cells in Graves' hyperthyroidism and ophthalmopathy. A single record per CDR3 protein comes from TCRdb applying MiXCR to the multiplex PCR reads. The sample carries 200,000 to 250,000 distinct CDR3 sequences, 16% recorded once. Sequencing was carried out using blood. These receptors all stem from a woman between 18 and 29 years old with Graves' ophthalmopathy. CDR3s include the opening cysteine and the closing phenylalanine or tryptophan. The D gene is left open where the match is weak. Rows may omit the clone size; those that give it use once, few, many or a size class.

D,size,length,V,J,DNA,CDR3
TRBD2,many,16,TRBV12-3/TRBV12-4,TRBJ2-2,TGTGCCAGCAGTTTTAATAGCGGGAGCGGAACCGGGGAGCTGTTTTTT,CASSFNSGSGTGELFF
NA,many,14,TRBV6-5,TRBJ1-1,TGTGCCAGCAGTTACTCAGTGAAAGGGGCTGAAGCTTTCTTT,CASSYSVKGAEAFF
TRBD2,many,12,TRBV6-1,TRBJ2-7,TGTGCCAGCAGCGGACTAGCAGGGGAGCAGTACTTC,CASSGLAGEQYF
NA,many,14,TRBV7-3,TRBJ1-1,TGTGCCAGCAGCTTAGCAGGCGGGAATAATGAAGCTTTCTTT,CASSLAGGNNEAFF
NA,many,17,TRBV2,TRBJ1-6,TGTGCCAGCAGTGAAGCAGGAGTGAGGCAGGGAGGTTCACCCCTCCACTTT,CASSEAGVRQGGSPLHF
TRBD1,NA,14,TRBV20-1,TRBJ1-1,TGCAGTGCTAGAGATACAGGGGGGAGGACTGAAGCTTTCTTT,CSARDTGGRTEAFF
NA,many,13,TRBV30,TRBJ2-3,TGTGCCTGGAGTGTTGGCTCCACAGATACGCAGTATTTT,CAWSVGSTDTQYF
TRBD1,many,15,TRBV7-9,TRBJ1-2,TGTGCCAGCAGCTTACAAAGAGCAGGGGGCAGTGGCTACACCTTC,CASSLQRAGGSGYTF
NA,NA,15,TRBV4-1,TRBJ2-1,TGCGCCAGCAGCCGGCTAGCTGATAACTACAATGAGCAGTTCTTC,CASSRLADNYNEQFF
TRBD1,many,15,TRBV9,TRBJ2-2,TGTGCCAGCAGCGTAGAGGCAGGGGGCACCGGGGAGCTGTTTTTT,CASSVEAGGTGELFF
TRBD2,NA,18,TRBV29-1,TRBJ2-2,TGCAGCGTCTCCTACCCCGGGACTAGCGGAGCAAACACCGGGGAGCTGTTTTTT,CSVSYPGTSGANTGELFF
NA,NA,13,TRBV25-1,TRBJ1-4,TGTGCCAGCAGTGAATTGGACGGTGAAAAACTGTTTTTT,CASSELDGEKLFF
TRBD1,many,16,TRBV28,TRBJ1-6,TGTGCCAGCAGTATATACACAGGGGCTTATAATTCACCCCTCCACTTT,CASSIYTGAYNSPLHF
NA,many,13,TRBV27,TRBJ2-7,TGTGCCAGCAGTTACACAGTACAAAACGAGCAGTACTTC,CASSYTVQNEQYF
TRBD1,NA,14,TRBV4-1,TRBJ1-4,TGCGTCAGCAGCCAGGGGACAGGGGATGAAAAACTGTTTTTT,CVSSQGTGDEKLFF
NA,many,15,TRBV7-9,TRBJ1-4,TGTGCCAGCAGCTGGTCGGCAGGGGAAGTTGAAAAACTGTTTTTT,CASSWSAGEVEKLFF
TRBD1,many,15,TRBV5-1,TRBJ1-5,TGCGCCAGCAGCCCAGGGACAGGGGGCAATCAGCCCCAGCATTTT,CASSPGTGGNQPQHF
TRBD1,many,15,TRBV9,TRBJ2-1,TGTGCCAGCAGCGTAGGACAGGGGAGAAGGAATGAGCAGTTCTTC,CASSVGQGRRNEQFF
TRBD1,many,14,TRBV6-1,TRBJ1-1,TGTGCCAGCAGTGTCAGGGGGGGGAACACTGAAGCTTTCTTT,CASSVRGGNTEAFF
NA,many,14,TRBV27,TRBJ2-7,TGTGCCAGCCGTCTCGGGACGACCTCCTACGAGCAGTACTTC,CASRLGTTSYEQYF
TRBD2,many,15,TRBV6-1,TRBJ2-1,TGTGCCAGCAGCAGACTAGCGGGAGGTCACAATGAGCAGTTCTTC,CASSRLAGGHNEQFF
NA,many,16,TRBV7-2,TRBJ2-3,TGTGCCAGCAGCTTAGAAGACTGGTACAGCACAGATACGCAGTATTTT,CASSLEDWYSTDTQYF
NA,many,12,TRBV28,TRBJ1-1,TGTGCCAGCAGTTTTAGTACGGGTGAAGCTTTCTTT,CASSFSTGEAFF
NA,many,13,TRBV20-1,TRBJ2-3,TGCAGTGCTCAGGGCAGGGTCGCAGATACGCAGTATTTT,CSAQGRVADTQYF
NA,many,13,TRBV7-6,TRBJ2-5,TGTGCCAGCAGCCCAAGAGGGTGGGAGACCCAGTACTTC,CASSPRGWETQYF
TRBD1,NA,13,TRBV4-2,TRBJ1-1,TGTGCCAGCAGCCACCGACAGGGCCCTGAAGCTTTCTTT,CASSHRQGPEAFF
NA,many,16,TRBV28,TRBJ1-4,TGTGCCAGCAGTTTATTCACAGATCTTCCTAATGAAAAACTGTTTTTT,CASSLFTDLPNEKLFF
NA,NA,17,TRBV18,TRBJ1-2,TGTGCCAGCTCACCAAACAACCAGTGGAGCGGATACTATGGCTACACCTTC,CASSPNNQWSGYYGYTF
NA,many,13,TRBV27,TRBJ2-7,TGTGCCAGCAGTTTCGAGTCCGGCTACGAGCAGTACTTC,CASSFESGYEQYF
TRBD2,many,16,TRBV12-3/TRBV12-4,TRBJ2-7,TGTGCCAGCAGTTCCATGGGTAGCGGGAGGAGCTACGAGCAGTACTTC,CASSSMGSGRSYEQYF
TRBD1,many,15,TRBV20-1,TRBJ1-6,TGCAGTGCTAGGGCCGAGGGGGCTCAGAATTCACCCCTCCACTTT,CSARAEGAQNSPLHF
NA,many,14,TRBV5-1,TRBJ1-4,TGCGCCAGCAGCACGGGACGGACGAATGAAAAACTGTTTTTT,CASSTGRTNEKLFF
NA,many,13,TRBV7-8,TRBJ1-1,TGTGCCAGCAGCTCAACTTTGAACACTGAAGCTTTCTTT,CASSSTLNTEAFF
TRBD2,many,18,TRBV11-2,TRBJ2-3,TGTGCCAGCAGCCCAAAGGGTCTAGCGGGAGGCCCCACAGATACGCAGTATTTT,CASSPKGLAGGPTDTQYF
NA,many,17,TRBV28,TRBJ1-6,TGTGCCAGCAGTTCACAGGGTCCTACTTCCAAATATTCACCCCTCCACTTT,CASSSQGPTSKYSPLHF
TRBD2,many,14,TRBV10-3,TRBJ2-1,TGTGCCATCAGCGACGGGACTAGAGACAATGAGCAGTTCTTC,CAISDGTRDNEQFF
NA,many,17,TRBV7-9,TRBJ2-1,TGTGCCAGCAGCTTATCGTTTACGGGACTCTCCTACAATGAGCAGTTCTTC,CASSLSFTGLSYNEQFF
TRBD1,many,15,TRBV28,TRBJ1-1,TGTGCCAGCAGTTTAGCCGGGACAGGGCGGACTGAAGCTTTCTTT,CASSLAGTGRTEAFF
TRBD1,many,13,TRBV20-1,TRBJ2-7,TGCAGTGCTAGGGACAGGGCATCCTACGAGCAGTACTTC,CSARDRASYEQYF
NA,many,14,TRBV6-5,TRBJ1-2,TGTGCCAGCAGTTACTCGAATCAGGCGGGCGGCTACACCTTC,CASSYSNQAGGYTF
NA,few,13,TRBV19,TRBJ2-3,TGTGCCAGTAGTATAGTATATCCAGATACGCAGTATTTT,CASSIVYPDTQYF
NA,few,15,TRBV7-3,TRBJ2-2,TGTGCCAGCAGCCCCTCGGGACTGAACGCCGGGGAGCTGTTTTTT,CASSPSGLNAGELFF
NA,many,15,TRBV7-2,TRBJ2-7,TGTGCCAGCAGCTTACGCGGGGTCGCTTCCTACGAGCAGTACTTC,CASSLRGVASYEQYF
NA,many,12,TRBV12-3/TRBV12-4,TRBJ2-7,TGTGCCACCCTGAAGCTCGGGTCAGGGTTTAACTTC,CATLKLGSGFNF
TRBD2,many,15,TRBV7-9,TRBJ2-5,TGTGCCAGCAGCCGGACGGCGGGGGGCGCGGAGACCCAGTACTTC,CASSRTAGGAETQYF